This TCR beta chain was recorded in a study of cytomegalovirus exposure and HLA in healthy donors. Trimming removed 1 base at V and 13 bases at J, with 22 bases between. The CDR3 runs 15 residues. CDR1 and CDR2 (germline): SEHNR, FQNEAQ (reference sequence). This clone was observed once. PCR involved 60 Vbeta and 13 Jbeta primers. Only in-frame clones appear in the TCRdb table, and some are missing; sequencing was by immunoSEQ multiplex PCR. Here the sample spans 100,000 to 150,000 clones, about three quarters being singletons. This TCR came from a man aged 50-60 years in good health and CMV-seronegative. The genes are TRBV7-9 and TRBJ1-1, with unresolved D. Input material: PBMCs. CDR3 loop: CASSLGEESKLRGFF. In nucleotides, the CDR3 is TGTGCCAGCAGCTTAGGGGAGGAATCCAAGCTACGGGGTTTCTTT.